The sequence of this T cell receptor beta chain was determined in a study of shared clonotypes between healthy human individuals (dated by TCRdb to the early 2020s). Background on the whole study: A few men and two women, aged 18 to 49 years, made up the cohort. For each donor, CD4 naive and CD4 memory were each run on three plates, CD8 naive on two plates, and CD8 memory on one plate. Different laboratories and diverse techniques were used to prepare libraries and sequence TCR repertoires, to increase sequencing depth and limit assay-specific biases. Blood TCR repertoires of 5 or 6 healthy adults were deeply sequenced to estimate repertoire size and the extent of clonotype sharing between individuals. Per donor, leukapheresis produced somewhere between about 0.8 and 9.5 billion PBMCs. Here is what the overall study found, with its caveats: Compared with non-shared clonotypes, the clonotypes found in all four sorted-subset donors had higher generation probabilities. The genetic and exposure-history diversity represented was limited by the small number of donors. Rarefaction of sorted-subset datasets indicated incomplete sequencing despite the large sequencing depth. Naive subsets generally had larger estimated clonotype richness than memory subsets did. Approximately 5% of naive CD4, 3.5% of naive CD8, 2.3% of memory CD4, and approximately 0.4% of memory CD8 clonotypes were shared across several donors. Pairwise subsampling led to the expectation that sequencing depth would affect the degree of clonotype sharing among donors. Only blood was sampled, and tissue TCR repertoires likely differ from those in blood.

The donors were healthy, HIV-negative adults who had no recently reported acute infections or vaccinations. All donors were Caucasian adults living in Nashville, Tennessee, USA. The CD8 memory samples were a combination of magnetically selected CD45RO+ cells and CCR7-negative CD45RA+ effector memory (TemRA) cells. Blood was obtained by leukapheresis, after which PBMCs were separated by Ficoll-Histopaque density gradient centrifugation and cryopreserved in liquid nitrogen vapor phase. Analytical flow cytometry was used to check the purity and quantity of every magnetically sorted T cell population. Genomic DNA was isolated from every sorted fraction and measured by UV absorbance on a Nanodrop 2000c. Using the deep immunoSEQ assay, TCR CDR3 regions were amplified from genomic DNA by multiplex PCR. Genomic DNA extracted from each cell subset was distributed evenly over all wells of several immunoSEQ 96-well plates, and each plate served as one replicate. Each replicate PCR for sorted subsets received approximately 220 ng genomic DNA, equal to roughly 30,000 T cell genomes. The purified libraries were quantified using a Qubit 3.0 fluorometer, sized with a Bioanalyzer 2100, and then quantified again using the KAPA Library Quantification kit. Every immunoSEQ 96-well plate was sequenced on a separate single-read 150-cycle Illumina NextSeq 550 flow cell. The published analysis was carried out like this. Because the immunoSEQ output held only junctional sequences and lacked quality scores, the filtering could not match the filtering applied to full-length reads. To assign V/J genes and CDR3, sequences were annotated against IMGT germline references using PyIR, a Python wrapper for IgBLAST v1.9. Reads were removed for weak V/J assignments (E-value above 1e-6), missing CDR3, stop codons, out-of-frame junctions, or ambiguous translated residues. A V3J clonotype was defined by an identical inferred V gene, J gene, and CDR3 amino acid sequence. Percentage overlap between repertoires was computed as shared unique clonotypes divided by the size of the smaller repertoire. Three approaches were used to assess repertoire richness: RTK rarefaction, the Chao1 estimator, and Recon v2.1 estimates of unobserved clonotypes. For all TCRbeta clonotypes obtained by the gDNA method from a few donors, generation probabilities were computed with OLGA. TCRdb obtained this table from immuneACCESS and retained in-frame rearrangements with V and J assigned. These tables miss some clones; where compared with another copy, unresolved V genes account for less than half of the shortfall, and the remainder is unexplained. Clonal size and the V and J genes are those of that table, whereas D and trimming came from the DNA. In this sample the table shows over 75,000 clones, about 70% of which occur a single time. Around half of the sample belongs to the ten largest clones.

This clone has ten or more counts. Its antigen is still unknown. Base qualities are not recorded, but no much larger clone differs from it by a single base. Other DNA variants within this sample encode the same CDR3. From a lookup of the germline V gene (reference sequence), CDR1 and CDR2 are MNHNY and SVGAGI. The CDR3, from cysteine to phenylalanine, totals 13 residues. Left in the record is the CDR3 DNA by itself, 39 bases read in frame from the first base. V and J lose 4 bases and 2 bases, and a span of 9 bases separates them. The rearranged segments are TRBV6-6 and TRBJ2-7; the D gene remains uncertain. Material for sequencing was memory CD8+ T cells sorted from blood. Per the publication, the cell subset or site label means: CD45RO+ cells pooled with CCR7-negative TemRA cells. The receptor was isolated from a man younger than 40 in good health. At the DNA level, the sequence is TGTGCCAGCAGTTTGGACGGTACCTACGAGCAGTACTTC. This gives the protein CASSLDGTYEQYF.